The next 17 T cell receptor beta chains were all read from a single sample in a study of low-dose radiotherapy and immunotherapy resistance in tumors. Alpha and beta chains were covered, as first-strand cDNA relied on TRAV- and TRBV-specific primers. The TCRs were subjected to amplification over around 19 PCR cycles employing a constant-region primer in conjunction with a V-primer adapter. TCRdb recomputed calls from the reads with MiXCR, one row per CDR3 protein. The sample carries 50,000 or so distinct CDR3 sequences, about 25% recorded once. Regarding time point: after trial treatment. The treatment here: LDRT plus nivolumab, ipilimumab, low-dose cyclophosphamide and aspirin (RACIN trial). The sequencing here drew on PBMCs, taken after low-dose radiotherapy plus immunotherapy. The receptors were gathered from a male donor with prostate cancer.

To note about this clonotype: At one end the junction does not follow the germline gene, possibly because of a read error. This chain joins TRBV5-1 and TRBJ2-1; D ambiguous. Germline-derived CDR1 and CDR2 are SGHRS and YFSETQ. The CDR3 is 15 residues long. CDR3 DNA: TGCGCCAGCAGCCTCGTGACTGGCTCCCACAATGAGCAGTTCTTC. This translates into CASSLVTGSHNEQFF.

Many counts were recorded for this clonotype. The chain is built from TRBV9 and TRBJ1-5; a weak D match, TRBD1 (5 bases). CDR1 and CDR2 from the germline V gene are SGDLS and YYNGEE. V dropped 2 bases and J dropped 4 bases, with 13 bases sitting between them. CDR3 length: 15 residues. In DNA form, the CDR3 reads TGTGCCAGCAGCGTGGGGCAGGGAGAGAATCAGCCCCAGCATTTT. It codes for CASSVGQGENQPQHF. The full variable domain, rest sourced from reference TRBV9 and TRBJ1-5, is DSGVTQTPKHLITATGQRVTLRCSPRSGDLSVYWYQQSLDQGLQFLIQYYNGEERAKGNILERFSAQQFPDLHSELNLSSLELGDSALYFCASSVGQGENQPQHFGDGTRLSIL.

There are many counts of this clonotype. The chain uses TRBV4-3 and TRBJ1-2; D is perhaps TRBD1 (6 bases). V dropped 1 base and J dropped 2 bases, with 17 bases sitting between them. Per the germline V gene, CDR1 is LGHNA and CDR2 is YSLEER. The CDR3 extends over 17 amino acids. The CDR3 DNA follows: TGCGCCAGCAGCCAAGTTGGGTCCAACAGGGAAAACTATGGCTACACCTTC. Translation: CASSQVGSNRENYGYTF.

This clonotype was picked up many times. One end of the junction fails to match germline, which may point to a read error. This sequence joins TRBV6-6 and TRBJ1-2; D ambiguous. The CDR3 is made up of 18 amino acids. Germline CDR1 and CDR2: MNHNY and SVGAGI (reference sequence). CDR3 residues: CASSYGRRGNLFNDGYTF. The CDR3 nucleotides are TGTGCCAGCAGTTACGGGCGACGGGGAAACCTCTTTAACGATGGCTACACCTTC.

The table lists this clonotype with a few counts. This sequence joins TRBV9 and TRBJ1-1; 7 nucleotides agree with TRBD1. With V trimmed by 6 bases and J by 2 bases, 7 bases remained unmatched. This CDR3 has 14 amino acids. Germline CDR1 reads SGDLS; CDR2 reads YYNGEE. Here the CDR3 reads CASNFEGGNTEAFF. CDR3 in DNA: TGTGCCAGCAACTTTGAAGGGGGCAACACTGAAGCTTTCTTT.

This clonotype was observed at least ten times. The V gene is TRBV12-3 or TRBV12-4, the J gene TRBJ2-4, with D perhaps matching TRBD1 or TRBD2 (5 bases each). The V and J ends lost 6 bases and 9 bases respectively, with 15 bases between them. The CDR3 contains 13 residues. CDR3 region: CASRPQGESIQYF. CDR3 nucleotide sequence: TGTGCCAGCAGACCCCAGGGAGAGAGCATTCAGTACTTC.

This clonotype was seen a few times. The chain combines TRBV5-8 with TRBJ2-5; TRBD2 matches at 13 bases. V lost 3 bases, J lost 1 base, and 6 bases stayed unmatched. CDR3 size: 17 residues. Germline V gene lookup returns CDR1 SGHTS and CDR2 YDEGEE. The CDR3 region is CASSSGTSGDIQETQYF. The CDR3, as DNA: TGTGCCAGCAGCTCCGGGACTAGCGGGGATATCCAAGAGACCCAGTACTTC.

This clonotype has a count of ten or more. V gene TRBV27 combines with J gene TRBJ2-7, with TRBD1 matching 8 bases. CDR3 length: 14 amino acids. V dropped 4 bases and J dropped 6; count of bases not matched to a gene: 8. Germline values: CDR1 MNHEY, CDR2 SMNVEV (reference sequence). CDR3 sequence: CASSSTGGRREQYF. In DNA, the CDR3 is TGTGCCAGCAGTTCAACAGGGGGGCGGCGCGAGCAGTACTTC.

CDR3 region: CASTPGGRSYNEQFF. In DNA, the CDR3 is TGTGCCAGCACCCCCGGGGGTCGATCCTACAATGAGCAGTTCTTC. The chain joins TRBV27 to TRBJ2-1; D might be TRBD2 (6 bases). CDR1 is MNHEY, CDR2 SMNVEV, per germline (reference sequence). The length of the CDR3 is 15 residues. V was pared by 7 bases and J by 1 base, with 14 bases between.

This clonotype was recorded many times. The J gene is TRBJ2-1, the V gene TRBV29-1; tentative D call: TRBD2 (5 bases). The CDR3 contains 11 residues. Germline lookup yields CDR1 SQVTM and CDR2 ANQGSEA. The V end lost 8 bases, the J end lost 7 bases, and 12 bases lay between the germline ends. DNA of the CDR3: TGCAGCTCCCTTACGGGGAATGAGCAGTTCTTC. It yields the protein CSSLTGNEQFF.

This clonotype was seen at least ten times. V usage is TRBV5-1 and J usage is TRBJ1-1; 9 bases fit TRBD1. This CDR3 region has 14 residues. V trimming: 4 bases; J trimming: 1 base; junction bases outside the gene matches: 2. Germline assignment: CDR1 SGHRS and CDR2 YFSETQ. The CDR3 coding sequence is TGCGCCAGCAGCCCGACAGGGGGGAACACTGAAGCTTTCTTT. Translating gives CASSPTGGNTEAFF.

This clonotype has at least ten counts. The rearrangement uses TRBV6-2 or TRBV6-3 and TRBJ2-7, with D possibly being TRBD1 (6 bases). Germline V gene lookup returns CDR1 MNHEY and CDR2 SVGEGT. The CDR3 length is 15 residues. Trimming took 6 bases from V and 4 from J, leaving 19 bases between them. In DNA, the CDR3 is TGTGCCAGCAGCGGCAAGGGGGTAGGGGGTTACGAGCAGTACTTC. It translates to CASSGKGVGGYEQYF.

The sample holds many counts of this clonotype. J is TRBJ1-4 and V is TRBV5-4, with D possibly TRBD1 on 6 matching bases. The V gene's germline CDR1 is SGHNT and CDR2 YYREEE (reference sequence). V was trimmed by 4 bases and J by 2 bases, leaving 12 bases between them. The CDR3 spans 15 residues. CDR3 loop: CASSPRGGTNEKLFF. The CDR3 DNA follows: TGTGCCAGCAGCCCACGAGGGGGTACTAATGAAAAACTGTTTTTT. The whole variable domain, filled in from reference TRBV5-4 and TRBJ1-4, reads ETGVTQSPTHLIKTRGQQVTLRCSSQSGHNTVSWYQQALGQGPQFIFQYYREEENGRGNFPPRFSGLQFPNYSSELNVNALELDDSALYLCASSPRGGTNEKLFFGSGTQLSVL.

To note about this clonotype: A far larger clone is just one base off, so this is likely a read error. This chain joins TRBV11-2 and TRBJ2-7; D uncertain. CDR1 and CDR2 from the germline V gene are SGHAT and FQNNGV. V lost 7 bases and J 7 bases, leaving 14 bases between the germline ends. The CDR3 length is 12 residues. The CDR3 is CASTARYNEQYF. The CDR3 bases are TGTGCCAGCACGGCACGGTACAATGAGCAGTACTTC.

This clonotype was recorded at least ten times. The CDR3 here is CASSLSSAQETQYF. CDR3 in DNA: TGTGCCAGCAGTTTGTCTAGCGCACAAGAGACCCAGTACTTC. The V gene is TRBV2, the J gene TRBJ2-5, with TRBD2 as a possible D gene (6 bases). Trimming pared 5 bases from V and 2 bases from J, leaving 12 bases between. Germline values: CDR1 SNHLY, CDR2 FYNNEI. The CDR3 runs to 14 residues.

This clonotype was observed many times. The rearrangement links TRBV27 to TRBJ1-5; D is uncertain. Trimming took off 6 bases at V and 4 bases at J, with 10 bases between the two ends. The CDR3 totals 13 residues. The germline V gene has CDR1 MNHEY and CDR2 SMNVEV (reference sequence). CDR3 loop: CASSLERNQPQHF. Written as DNA, the CDR3 is TGTGCCAGCAGCCTGGAAAGAAATCAGCCCCAGCATTTT.

This clonotype was seen repeatedly, ten times or more. The chain couples TRBV6-2 or TRBV6-3 to TRBJ1-5; D unclear. The germline V gene encodes CDR1 MNHEY and CDR2 SVGEGT. V gave up 7 bases and J gave up 2 bases, with 15 bases separating them. CDR3 size: 15 residues. The CDR3 DNA is TGTGCCAGCAATTCTCGGGGTTCCGGCAATCAGCCCCAGCATTTT. Protein: CASNSRGSGNQPQHF.